Shown below are 9 T cell receptor beta chains from a single sample sequenced in a study of cytomegalovirus exposure and HLA in healthy donors. In the PCR, 60 Vbeta and 13 Jbeta primers were used. The protocol was immunoSEQ multiplex PCR, while the TCRdb copy is restricted to in-frame clones and leaves out a portion. The sample has tens of thousands of clones, around 82% seen once. Sequencing was carried out using PBMCs. The receptors stem from a woman younger than 35 in good health and CMV-seronegative.

This clone has only one observation. The chain is built from TRBV6-6 and TRBJ1-4, with TRBD1 identical over 7 bases. Germline CDR1 MNHNY, CDR2 SVGAGI (reference sequence). The CDR3 totals 15 residues. V was clipped by 6 bases and J by 8 bases; unmatched bases: 12. The CDR3 reads CASSQNRGENEKLFF. The CDR3 region has the DNA TGTGCCAGCAGCCAGAACAGGGGAGAGAACGAAAAACTGTTTTTT.

This clone came up once. The chain combines TRBV4-2 with TRBJ2-3; TRBD2 agrees at 9 bases. After removal of 0 bases from V and 7 bases from J, the junction contained 8 bases not matched to a gene. Germline V lookup: CDR1 LGHNA, CDR2 YNFKEQ. There are 16 residues in the CDR3. CDR3 loop: CASSQESSGSVYTQYF. CDR3 nucleotide sequence: TGTGCCAGCAGCCAAGAAAGTAGCGGGAGCGTTTATACGCAGTATTTT.

Note on this clone: Germline is not matched at one junction end, which may reflect a read error. The rearrangement joins TRBV5-1 to TRBJ2-6; 8 nucleotides align to TRBD1. The germline CDR1 and CDR2 sequences are SGHRS and YFSETQ. This CDR3 has 19 amino acids. The CDR3 nucleotides read TGCGCCAGCAGCATAGAAACAGGGGGTAGGTTCCCTGGGGCCAACGGCCTGACTTTC. Its translation: CASSIETGGRFPGANGLTF.

The chain recombines TRBV9 with TRBJ1-5; a weak D match, TRBD1 (5 bases). Per germline, CDR1 SGDLS and CDR2 YYNGEE. V gave up 0 bases and J gave up 9 bases, with 7 bases separating them. The CDR3 loop spans 12 amino acids. CDR3 nucleotides: TGTGCCAGCAGCGTAGAGGGGCCGCCCCAGCATTTT. Amino acids: CASSVEGPPQHF.

In regard to this clone: A junction boundary mismatches the germline segment, possibly from a read error. The sample has other DNA sequences that encode this CDR3 too. This chain uses TRBV28 with TRBJ2-6; D is possibly TRBD1 (6 bases). CDR1 MDHEN and CDR2 SYDVKM come from the germline V gene. The CDR3 consists of 15 residues. In nucleotides, the CDR3 is TGTGCCAGCAGCAACAGGGTCTCTGGGGCCAACGGCCTGACTTTC. Translated, it gives CASSNRVSGANGLTF.

The rearrangement joins TRBV9 to TRBJ2-3, with D possibly being TRBD2 (5 bases). Trimming stripped 0 bases from V and 5 bases from J, with 13 bases between. Germline CDR1 and CDR2: SGDLS and YYNGEE. CDR3 length: 15 residues. In nucleotides, the CDR3 is TGTGCCAGCAGCGTAGCTACGGGAAGGGTAGATACGCAGTATTTT. Protein sequence: CASSVATGRVDTQYF.

This chain joins TRBV5-6 and TRBJ2-6; TRBD2 matches 11 bases. V was pared by 4 bases and J by 0 bases, with 3 bases of the junction left unmatched. From germline, CDR1 is SGHDT and CDR2 YYEEEE. The CDR3 spans 17 residues. The CDR3 sequence is CASSPGLAVSGANVLTF. In nucleotides, the CDR3 is TGTGCCAGCAGCCCGGGACTAGCGGTCTCTGGGGCCAACGTCCTGACTTTC.

The CDR3 coding sequence is TGTGCCAGCAGCCCTGAGGTGACAGGGGGCCGCTATGGCTACACCTTC. Protein sequence: CASSPEVTGGRYGYTF. The V and J genes are TRBV4-2 and TRBJ1-2, with TRBD1 matching 10 bases. Germline CDR1 reads LGHNA; CDR2 reads YNFKEQ. This CDR3 is built from 16 residues. Trimming took 4 bases from V and 4 from J; bases not matched to a gene: 9.

J is TRBJ2-7 and V is TRBV30, with a possible D match to TRBD1 (6 bases). Germline values: CDR1 GTSNPN, CDR2 SVGIG (reference sequence). V dropped 4 bases and J dropped 2 bases, with 12 bases sitting between them. The CDR3 extends over 13 amino acids. CDR3 coding DNA: TGTGCCTGGACTCCGGGACAAGCCTACGAGCAGTACTTC. It specifies CAWTPGQAYEQYF. Full variable domain (rest looked up from reference TRBV30 and TRBJ2-7): SQTIHQWPATLVQPVGSPLSLECTVEGTSNPNLYWYRQAAGRGLQLLFYSVGIGQISSEVPQNLSASRPQDRQFILSSKKLLLSDSGFYLCAWTPGQAYEQYFGPGTRLTVT.